Below are 19 T cell receptor beta chains sequenced from a single sample in a study of PD-1 blockade in classical Hodgkin lymphoma (dated by TCRdb to about 2020). What this sample's time point label stands for: cycle 4 day 1 (C4D1), after five to seven weeks of nivolumab. All trial patients had relapsed after autologous stem cell transplantation, with cohorts A, B and C differing in prior brentuximab vedotin exposure. The library was obtained by the immunoSEQ multiplex PCR assay. TCRdb provides this immuneACCESS table in a form limited to in-frame rearrangements. Some clones are lacking; in checked studies, under half of them reflect an unresolved V gene, and why the rest are absent is not known. The sample has about 28,000 clones on record, around 77% of them singletons. In total, the top ten clones hold 15% to 20% of the sample. Sequenced here: peripheral blood mononuclear cells (PBMCs), sampled before the fourth cycle of nivolumab. All receptors come from a human donor with classical Hodgkin lymphoma.

The chain is built from TRBV6-1 and TRBJ2-2; 10 bases are a match to TRBD2. The junction had 7 bases not matched to a gene; V was cut back by 0 bases and J by 6 bases. The germline CDR1 and CDR2 sequences are MNHNS and SASEGT. The CDR3 extends over 17 amino acids. As DNA, the CDR3 is TGTGCCAGCAGTGAAGCAGGGCTAGCGGGAGCTTCCGGGGAGCTGTTTTTT. Its protein product is CASSEAGLAGASGELFF.

The chain carries TRBV5-5 and TRBJ1-2; 10 bases are shared with TRBD1. V shed 0 bases, J shed 7 bases, and the junction held 6 bases outside the gene matches. Looked up from germline, CDR1 is SGHKS and CDR2 is YYEKEE (reference sequence). This CDR3 has 15 amino acids. The DNA of the CDR3 is TGTGCCAGCAGCTTGGTCGTGACAGGGGGCCTTGGCTACACCTTC. It is translated as CASSLVVTGGLGYTF.

Only one count was recorded for this clone. The J gene is TRBJ2-1, the V gene TRBV27, with D uncertain. The CDR3 length is 14 residues. Looked up from germline, CDR1 is MNHEY and CDR2 is SMNVEV (reference sequence). Trimming stripped 3 bases from V and 0 bases from J, with 6 bases between. The CDR3 region is CASSLVSSYNEQFF. CDR3 nucleotide sequence: TGTGCCAGCAGTTTGGTCAGCTCCTACAATGAGCAGTTCTTC.

In its sample, this clone is medium-sized. The V call is TRBV6-5, the J call TRBJ2-7, with TRBD2 matching over 12 bases. The CDR3 loop spans 14 amino acids. CDR1 and CDR2 (germline): MNHEY, SVGAGI. Trimming cost V 5 bases and J 4 bases; bases outside gene matches: 3. In nucleotides, the CDR3 is TGTGCCAGCAGTAGGGGGACTAGCGGGTACGAGCAGTACTTC. Residues: CASSRGTSGYEQYF.

The rearrangement links TRBV6-5 to TRBJ2-3; a possible D gene is TRBD1 (5 bases). Germline-derived CDR1 and CDR2 are MNHEY and SVGAGI. This CDR3 is built from 14 residues. V was clipped by 0 bases and J by 1 base, with 5 bases between them. The CDR3 DNA is TGTGCCAGCAGTTACTCGACAGGCACAGATACGCAGTATTTT. Protein product: CASSYSTGTDTQYF.

The chain has TRBV19 and TRBJ2-2; D is perhaps TRBD2 (5 bases). The CDR3 is 16 amino acids. Trimming stripped 3 bases from V and 2 bases from J, with 13 bases between. Germline V gene lookup returns CDR1 LNHDA and CDR2 SQIVND (reference sequence). The chain's CDR3 is CASSMLALLNTGELFF. The CDR3 DNA sequence: TGTGCCAGTAGTATGTTAGCGTTGCTCAACACCGGGGAGCTGTTTTTT.

The genes are TRBV29-1 and TRBJ2-7; D unresolved. Trimming took 4 bases from V and 0 from J, leaving 4 bases between them. CDR3 length equals 11 residues. CDR1 and CDR2 (germline): SQVTM, ANQGSEA. The CDR3 sequence is CSVGGSYEQYF. CDR3 coding DNA: TGCAGCGTTGGGGGCTCCTACGAGCAGTACTTC.

The V call is TRBV6-1, the J call TRBJ2-5; 9 bases are shared with TRBD2. CDR3 size: 16 residues. The germline gives CDR1 MNHNS, CDR2 SASEGT. The V and J ends lost 4 bases and 5 bases, in that order; junction bases with no gene match: 11. The CDR3 loop is CASSAGGLARLETQYF. CDR3 DNA: TGTGCCAGCAGTGCTGGGGGACTAGCTCGTCTGGAGACCCAGTACTTC.

The chain uses TRBV19 and TRBJ1-3, with 10 bases lining up with TRBD1. The V and J ends lost 2 bases and 4 bases, in that order; junction bases with no gene match: 5. Germline V gene lookup returns CDR1 LNHDA and CDR2 SQIVND (reference sequence). The CDR3 runs 16 residues. This chain's CDR3 is CASSIWDRGYGNTIYF. The CDR3 bases are TGTGCCAGTAGTATATGGGACAGGGGATACGGAAACACCATATATTTT.

V usage is TRBV4-1 and J usage is TRBJ2-1, with 11 bases matching TRBD2. The CDR3 has 17 amino acids. Per the germline V gene, CDR1 is MGHRA and CDR2 is YSYEKL. Trimming removed 1 base from V and 6 bases from J; junction bases left unmatched: 8. In nucleotides, the CDR3 is TGCGCCAGCAGCCAAGCCCCGACTAGCGGGATTTTCAATGAGCAGTTCTTC. It is translated as CASSQAPTSGIFNEQFF.

The V call is TRBV7-9, the J call TRBJ2-3, with 9 bases that match TRBD2. With V trimmed by 1 base and J by 11 bases, 7 bases remained unmatched. Germline CDR1 SEHNR, CDR2 FQNEAQ (reference sequence). There are 14 residues in the CDR3. The CDR3 sequence is CASSLVAGGPRQYF. Here the CDR3 DNA reads TGTGCCAGCAGCTTAGTTGCGGGAGGGCCCCGGCAGTATTTT.

The V gene is TRBV6-5, the J gene TRBJ1-5; D is perhaps TRBD1 (5 bases). Trimming removed 7 bases at V and 7 bases at J, with 17 bases between. Per germline, CDR1 MNHEY and CDR2 SVGAGI. The CDR3 is made up of 14 amino acids. The CDR3 nucleotides are TGTGCCAGCACCCCGCGAGGGGCGGGACAGCCCCAGCATTTT. Translating it yields CASTPRGAGQPQHF.

In its sample, this clone ranks as medium-sized. The sample carries other DNA sequences with the same CDR3. The chain joins TRBV6-1 to TRBJ2-2; perhaps TRBD2 as D (5 bases). From germline, CDR1 is MNHNS and CDR2 SASEGT. The germline V and J ends were trimmed by 8 bases and 0 bases, with 7 bases remaining between them. The CDR3 length is 13 residues. The DNA for the CDR3 is TGTGCCAGCCGGGGTGCGAACACCGGGGAGCTGTTTTTT. Translating it yields CASRGANTGELFF.

The J gene is TRBJ2-1, the V gene TRBV5-4; 11 bases are shared with TRBD1. The CDR3 totals 17 residues. Germline trimming cut 4 bases from V and 2 bases from J; bases unmatched to any gene: 8. Germline CDR1 reads SGHNT; CDR2 reads YYREEE (reference sequence). The CDR3 is CASSPRRTGGTYNEQFF. CDR3 sequence (DNA): TGTGCCAGCAGCCCCAGAAGGACAGGGGGCACCTACAATGAGCAGTTCTTC. Filled out from reference TRBV5-4 and TRBJ2-1, the complete variable domain reads ETGVTQSPTHLIKTRGQQVTLRCSSQSGHNTVSWYQQALGQGPQFIFQYYREEENGRGNFPPRFSGLQFPNYSSELNVNALELDDSALYLCASSPRRTGGTYNEQFFGPGTRLTVL.

The rearrangement uses TRBV5-1 and TRBJ2-1, with 13 bases matching TRBD2. Germline CDR1 is SGHRS and CDR2 is YFSETQ. The CDR3 totals 19 residues. After removal of 4 bases from V and 8 bases from J, the junction contained 18 bases not matched to a gene. The CDR3 nucleotides are TGCGCCAGCAGCGGCCCGGGACTAGCGGGATTAGAGGCGCGCGATGAGCAGTTCTTC. Its translation: CASSGPGLAGLEARDEQFF. Filled out from reference TRBV5-1 and TRBJ2-1, the complete variable domain reads KAGVTQTPRYLIKTRGQQVTLSCSPISGHRSVSWYQQTPGQGLQFLFEYFSETQRNKGNFPGRFSGRQFSNSRSEMNVSTLELGDSALYLCASSGPGLAGLEARDEQFFGPGTRLTVL.

This clone was counted between two and nine times. Other DNA sequences of this sample code for an identical CDR3. The J gene is TRBJ2-5, the V gene TRBV5-1, with TRBD1 matching over 9 bases. The germline V gene has CDR1 SGHRS and CDR2 YFSETQ. The CDR3 extends over 14 amino acids. Trimming cost V 0 bases and J 5 bases; bases outside gene matches: 2. CDR3: CASSLDRGLETQYF. The DNA of the CDR3 is TGCGCCAGCAGCTTGGACAGGGGGCTTGAGACCCAGTACTTC.

This chain links TRBV6-1 with TRBJ1-5; 7 bases map to TRBD1. V was pared by 6 bases and J by 4 bases, with 6 bases of the junction left unmatched. CDR3 length: 14 residues. Germline lookup yields CDR1 MNHNS and CDR2 SASEGT. CDR3 sequence (DNA): TGTGCCAGCAGAGCAGGGGGTTGGAATCAGCCCCAGCATTTT. Its protein is CASRAGGWNQPQHF.

This clone has only a few counts. The chain carries TRBV10-3 and TRBJ1-1; D is uncertain. Germline CDR1 ENHRY, CDR2 SYGVKD. V was pared by 4 bases and J by 0 bases, with 6 bases between. The length of the CDR3 is 13 residues. Here the CDR3 reads CAISGGLNTEAFF. The CDR3 DNA reads TGTGCCATCAGTGGTGGATTGAACACTGAAGCTTTCTTT.

V gene TRBV19 combines with J gene TRBJ2-7; 7 bases line up with TRBD1. CDR1 and CDR2 from the germline V gene are LNHDA and SQIVND (reference sequence). This CDR3 has 13 residues. Losses at the gene ends were 9 bases for V and 5 bases for J; bases not matched to a gene: 10. CDR3 sequence reads: CASQSTGHHEQYF. The DNA of the CDR3 is TGTGCCAGCCAATCGACAGGGCACCACGAGCAGTACTTC.